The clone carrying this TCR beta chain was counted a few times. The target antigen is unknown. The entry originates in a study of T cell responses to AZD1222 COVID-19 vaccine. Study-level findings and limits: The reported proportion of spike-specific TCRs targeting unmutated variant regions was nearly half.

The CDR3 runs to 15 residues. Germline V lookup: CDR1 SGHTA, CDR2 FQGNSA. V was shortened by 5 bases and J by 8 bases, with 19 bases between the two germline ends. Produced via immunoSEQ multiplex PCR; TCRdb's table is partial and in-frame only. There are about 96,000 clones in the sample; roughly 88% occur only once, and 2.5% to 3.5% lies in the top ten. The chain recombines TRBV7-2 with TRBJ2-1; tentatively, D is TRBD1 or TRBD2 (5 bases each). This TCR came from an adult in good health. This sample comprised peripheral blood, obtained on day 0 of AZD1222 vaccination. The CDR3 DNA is TGTGCCAGCAGCGAGGGGATAGTAGTTGTCCATGAGCAGTTCTTC. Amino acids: CASSEGIVVVHEQFF.